These T cell receptor beta chains were read from a single sample in a study of shared T cell receptors in the human thymus. Generated by immunoSEQ multiplex PCR, the TCRdb table keeps only in-frame clones and is missing some. The data contain some 700,000 clones, over 75% of them singletons. The sample was also reused in another study, on human thymus T cells.

Sequenced: thymocytes. All receptors derive from a girl less than two years old with a congenital heart defect. Each CDR3 is given with its conserved first and last residue. The order of the fields is CDR3 DNA, CDR3 protein, D gene, J gene, V gene, clone size. The D gene is left open where the match is weak. The size of a clone is reported for some rows only, either as once, few or many, or as a class for expanded clones.

cdr3_nt: TGTGCCAGCAGCCCAATGCCCTGGGGCAGGGGGGCTTGTGGCTACACCTTC
cdr3_aa: CASSPMPWGRGACGYTF
d_call: TRBD1
j_call: TRBJ1-2
v_call: TRBV5-6
clone_size: once

cdr3_nt: TGTGCCAGCAGTTATTTAACTAGCGCGACTGTATCCTACGAGCAGTACTTC
cdr3_aa: CASSYLTSATVSYEQYF
d_call: TRBD2
j_call: TRBJ2-7
v_call: TRBV28
clone_size: few

cdr3_nt: TGTGCCAGCAGACTCCTCCCTTATAGCAATCAGCCCCAGCATTTT
cdr3_aa: CASRLLPYSNQPQHF
d_call: .
j_call: TRBJ1-5
v_call: TRBV27
clone_size: .

cdr3_nt: TGCGCCAGCAGCCACTTACAGGGCCCTCGAGATGAGACCGGGGAGCTGTTTTTT
cdr3_aa: CASSHLQGPRDETGELFF
d_call: .
j_call: TRBJ2-2
v_call: TRBV4-3
clone_size: few

cdr3_nt: TGTGCCAGTAGCCTCCGGGACAGGGGTTACGAGCAGTACTTC
cdr3_aa: CASSLRDRGYEQYF
d_call: TRBD1
j_call: TRBJ2-7
v_call: TRBV19
clone_size: .

cdr3_nt: TGTGCCAGCAGTTGGGGACAGGGTCGGGAGCAGTACTTC
cdr3_aa: CASSWGQGREQYF
d_call: TRBD1
j_call: TRBJ2-7
v_call: TRBV27
clone_size: .

cdr3_nt: TGTGCCAGCAGCTTAGGGACGACAGGGGGCCTTGGCTACACCTTC
cdr3_aa: CASSLGTTGGLGYTF
d_call: TRBD1
j_call: TRBJ1-2
v_call: TRBV11-2
clone_size: .

cdr3_nt: TGTGCCAGCAGCGTAGCATTGGCGTTGGGGACTAGGAGCAATGAGCAGTTCTTC
cdr3_aa: CASSVALALGTRSNEQFF
d_call: TRBD2
j_call: TRBJ2-1
v_call: TRBV9
clone_size: .

cdr3_nt: TGTGCCACTTCCAGGGAAACAGGGGGCTCGGAAGCTTTCTTT
cdr3_aa: CATSRETGGSEAFF
d_call: TRBD1
j_call: TRBJ1-1
v_call: TRBV27
clone_size: .

cdr3_nt: TGTGCCAGCACCGGAGAAGCGAACACCGGGGAGCTGTTTTTT
cdr3_aa: CASTGEANTGELFF
d_call: .
j_call: TRBJ2-2
v_call: TRBV6-5
clone_size: .

cdr3_nt: TGTGCCAGCAGTTACGGTCACAACCAAAACACTGAAGCTTTCTTT
cdr3_aa: CASSYGHNQNTEAFF
d_call: .
j_call: TRBJ1-1
v_call: TRBV6-5
clone_size: .

cdr3_nt: TGCGCCAGCAGTAAGGCAGGGAAGACTTATCCCCTCCACTTT
cdr3_aa: CASSKAGKTYPLHF
d_call: .
j_call: TRBJ1-6
v_call: TRBV5-1
clone_size: .

cdr3_nt: TGTGCCAGCAGTTACGGAACACCGGACAGCGGCTATGGCTACACCTTC
cdr3_aa: CASSYGTPDSGYGYTF
d_call: .
j_call: TRBJ1-2
v_call: TRBV6-5
clone_size: .

cdr3_nt: TGCGCCAGCAGCCAAGGGCCCAGCGGCCCCACAGATACGCAGTATTTT
cdr3_aa: CASSQGPSGPTDTQYF
d_call: .
j_call: TRBJ2-3
v_call: TRBV5-1
clone_size: .

cdr3_nt: TGTGCCAGCAGCCCACGGGGAGCGGGGGATGGTACGCAGTATTTT
cdr3_aa: CASSPRGAGDGTQYF
d_call: TRBD2
j_call: TRBJ2-3
v_call: TRBV5-4
clone_size: once

cdr3_nt: TGCGCCAGCAGCTCAGACTCGGACAGGAAGGTCAAAAACATTCAGTACTTC
cdr3_aa: CASSSDSDRKVKNIQYF
d_call: TRBD1
j_call: TRBJ2-4
v_call: TRBV5-1
clone_size: .

cdr3_nt: TGCGCCAGCAGCCAAGATCAGGGGGGACAGGGACACTACGAGCAGTACTTC
cdr3_aa: CASSQDQGGQGHYEQYF
d_call: TRBD1
j_call: TRBJ2-7
v_call: TRBV4-3
clone_size: .

cdr3_nt: TGTGCCAGCAGCTTAACCGCGGTTTCAACAGATACGCAGTATTTT
cdr3_aa: CASSLTAVSTDTQYF
d_call: .
j_call: TRBJ2-3
v_call: TRBV7-3
clone_size: few

cdr3_nt: TGCGCCAGCAGCTTGGCTCTCTTTTACGAGCAGTACTTC
cdr3_aa: CASSLALFYEQYF
d_call: .
j_call: TRBJ2-7
v_call: TRBV5-1
clone_size: .

cdr3_nt: TGCAGCGTTACCCGACAGCAAGAGACCCAGTACTTC
cdr3_aa: CSVTRQQETQYF
d_call: .
j_call: TRBJ2-5
v_call: TRBV29-1
clone_size: .

cdr3_nt: TGTGCCAGCACCATCGGGGGGGCGAACACTGAAGCTTTCTTT
cdr3_aa: CASTIGGANTEAFF
d_call: .
j_call: TRBJ1-1
v_call: TRBV6-5
clone_size: once

cdr3_nt: TGTGCCAGCAGTTTAGCGGCTTCCTCGAGCTCCTACGAGCAGTACTTC
cdr3_aa: CASSLAASSSSYEQYF
d_call: .
j_call: TRBJ2-7
v_call: TRBV28
clone_size: .

cdr3_nt: TGCGCCAGCAGCCCATTACAGGGCCCAGGGAGTGGAGATACGCAGTATTTT
cdr3_aa: CASSPLQGPGSGDTQYF
d_call: .
j_call: TRBJ2-3
v_call: TRBV4-3
clone_size: few

cdr3_nt: TGTGCCAGCAGCCCAGAGGGACTAGCGGGGAAAGAGACCCAGTACTTC
cdr3_aa: CASSPEGLAGKETQYF
d_call: TRBD2
j_call: TRBJ2-5
v_call: TRBV5-6
clone_size: .

cdr3_nt: TGTGCCAGTAGAATAGGACTCCACTCACCAAACACCATATATTTT
cdr3_aa: CASRIGLHSPNTIYF
d_call: .
j_call: TRBJ1-3
v_call: TRBV19
clone_size: .

cdr3_nt: TGTGCCAGCACCCAATCCGACAGCGCCTATAGCAATCAGCCCCAGCATTTT
cdr3_aa: CASTQSDSAYSNQPQHF
d_call: .
j_call: TRBJ1-5
v_call: TRBV2
clone_size: .

cdr3_nt: TGTGCCAGCAGCTTAGGACAGGGGATCTCCTATAATTCACCCCTCCACTTT
cdr3_aa: CASSLGQGISYNSPLHF
d_call: TRBD1
j_call: TRBJ1-6
v_call: TRBV7-8
clone_size: .

cdr3_nt: TGCGCCAGCAGCACTGGGCCTGGCCTACTCCAAGAGACCCAGTACTTC
cdr3_aa: CASSTGPGLLQETQYF
d_call: .
j_call: TRBJ2-5
v_call: TRBV5-1
clone_size: .

cdr3_nt: TGCAGCGTTGAAGGCGTGAGACAGGGGGGGAGAACCGGCTATGGCTACACCTTC
cdr3_aa: CSVEGVRQGGRTGYGYTF
d_call: TRBD1
j_call: TRBJ1-2
v_call: TRBV29-1
clone_size: .

cdr3_nt: TGTGCCAGCAGCCAAGTCCCCCTCGGGGGGGGTACAGATACGCAGTATTTT
cdr3_aa: CASSQVPLGGGTDTQYF
d_call: TRBD2
j_call: TRBJ2-3
v_call: TRBV14
clone_size: .

cdr3_nt: TGTGCCAGCAGTGGAATTCGAGGACAGGAAGACCAGCCCCAGCATTTT
cdr3_aa: CASSGIRGQEDQPQHF
d_call: TRBD1
j_call: TRBJ1-5
v_call: TRBV2
clone_size: once

cdr3_nt: TGTGCCAGCAGCTTAGCTTCCGACCGGGTCCACTCCTACGAGCAGTACTTC
cdr3_aa: CASSLASDRVHSYEQYF
d_call: .
j_call: TRBJ2-7
v_call: TRBV7-2
clone_size: .

cdr3_nt: TGTGCCAGCAGCTTCCGGGGGGGAAAGGACGGCTACACCTTC
cdr3_aa: CASSFRGGKDGYTF
d_call: .
j_call: TRBJ1-2
v_call: TRBV5-4
clone_size: .

cdr3_nt: TGTGCCTGGAGGGAGGGACAGGGGGCTGGAAACACCATATATTTT
cdr3_aa: CAWREGQGAGNTIYF
d_call: TRBD1
j_call: TRBJ1-3
v_call: TRBV30
clone_size: .

cdr3_nt: TGTGCCAGCAGTTACTCGCCGGGGGGGCGGGCAGATACGCAGTATTTT
cdr3_aa: CASSYSPGGRADTQYF
d_call: TRBD2
j_call: TRBJ2-3
v_call: TRBV6-5
clone_size: .

cdr3_nt: TGTGCCAGCAGCTTGTTGAGACTGCGGGAAAAACTGTTTTTT
cdr3_aa: CASSLLRLREKLFF
d_call: .
j_call: TRBJ1-4
v_call: TRBV5-6
clone_size: .

cdr3_nt: TGTGCCAGCAGCTTTCCGGGGGGCTGGGACACTGAAGCTTTCTTT
cdr3_aa: CASSFPGGWDTEAFF
d_call: .
j_call: TRBJ1-1
v_call: TRBV7-8
clone_size: .

cdr3_nt: TGCGCCAGCAGCCCCATCATGACAGATACGCAGTATTTT
cdr3_aa: CASSPIMTDTQYF
d_call: .
j_call: TRBJ2-3
v_call: TRBV5-1
clone_size: few

cdr3_nt: TGTGCCAGCAGCTTGGGAGACAGGGCGGGGAGTTATGGCTACACCTTC
cdr3_aa: CASSLGDRAGSYGYTF
d_call: TRBD1
j_call: TRBJ1-2
v_call: TRBV7-3
clone_size: .

cdr3_nt: TGTGCCAGCTCACCTGGAACCTCTGACAGGGGGTTAAACGAGCAGTACTTC
cdr3_aa: CASSPGTSDRGLNEQYF
d_call: TRBD1
j_call: TRBJ2-7
v_call: TRBV18
clone_size: once

cdr3_nt: TGTGCCAGCAGTGATCGTGCGGGGGGGCCTGTGTTCTTC
cdr3_aa: CASSDRAGGPVFF
d_call: TRBD2
j_call: TRBJ2-1
v_call: TRBV6-1
clone_size: .

cdr3_nt: TGTCCCCGGCCCCGGGGAAGCACTGAAGCTTTCTTT
cdr3_aa: CPRPRGSTEAFF
d_call: .
j_call: TRBJ1-1
v_call: TRBV21-1
clone_size: .

cdr3_nt: TGTGCCAGCAGAATTGGGGACAGGGGACAGCCCCAGCATTTT
cdr3_aa: CASRIGDRGQPQHF
d_call: .
j_call: TRBJ1-5
v_call: TRBV21-1
clone_size: .

cdr3_nt: TGTGCCAGCCGGCGGGGGGACAGGGTTTCAAACACTGAAGCTTTCTTT
cdr3_aa: CASRRGDRVSNTEAFF
d_call: TRBD1
j_call: TRBJ1-1
v_call: TRBV2
clone_size: .

cdr3_nt: TGTGCCAGCAGCCCTGGACATCCGAACACTGAAGCTTTCTTT
cdr3_aa: CASSPGHPNTEAFF
d_call: .
j_call: TRBJ1-1
v_call: TRBV5-4
clone_size: .

cdr3_nt: TGTGCCAGCAGGTTGGGTACCGGGACAGGGAAAACGGGACGTGGGCAGCAGTACTTC
cdr3_aa: CASRLGTGTGKTGRGQQYF
d_call: TRBD1
j_call: TRBJ2-7
v_call: TRBV28
clone_size: .

cdr3_nt: TGCAGCGTTCTCGACAGGGGAGGCTCTGGGGCCAACGTCCTGACTTTC
cdr3_aa: CSVLDRGGSGANVLTF
d_call: TRBD1
j_call: TRBJ2-6
v_call: TRBV29-1
clone_size: .

cdr3_nt: TGTGCCATCAGGGGGACAGGTACCTCTGGGGCCAACGTCCTGACTTTC
cdr3_aa: CAIRGTGTSGANVLTF
d_call: TRBD1
j_call: TRBJ2-6
v_call: TRBV10-3
clone_size: .

cdr3_nt: TGTGCCAGCAGCTCGGAGGGCCTCCTTATCTGGACTGAAGCTTTCTTT
cdr3_aa: CASSSEGLLIWTEAFF
d_call: .
j_call: TRBJ1-1
v_call: TRBV5-4
clone_size: .

cdr3_nt: TGTGCCAGCAGTTTAGCGTACCTCAGGTGCGAGCAGTACTTC
cdr3_aa: CASSLAYLRCEQYF
d_call: .
j_call: TRBJ2-7
v_call: TRBV28
clone_size: few

cdr3_nt: TGCGCCAGCAGTCAATCCACGGGGTCGCTGCGGTACAATAATGAAAAACTGTTTTTT
cdr3_aa: CASSQSTGSLRYNNEKLFF
d_call: .
j_call: TRBJ1-4
v_call: TRBV23-1
clone_size: .

cdr3_nt: TGTGCCAGCAGCCCCGCCCCGAGGGACACCGGGGAGCTGTTTTTT
cdr3_aa: CASSPAPRDTGELFF
d_call: .
j_call: TRBJ2-2
v_call: TRBV6-5
clone_size: few

cdr3_nt: TGTGCCAGCAGCTCGGGACAGCATTATCAGCCCCAGCATTTT
cdr3_aa: CASSSGQHYQPQHF
d_call: TRBD1
j_call: TRBJ1-5
v_call: TRBV5-6
clone_size: .